The rows below give T cell receptor beta chains drawn from one sample of a study of beta chain features in type 1 diabetes. The repertoire was sequenced with immunoSEQ multiplex PCR; TCRdb's copy has only in-frame clones and lacks some. The data show 130,000 to 150,000 clones, about a tenth seen once. The sample consisted of central memory CD4+ T cells from blood. The receptors shown here come from a man aged 18 to 29 in good health. Each CDR3 is given with its conserved first and last residue. The D gene is left open where the match is weak. Size is omitted from some rows. Given values are once, few, many or a class for expanded clones.

V gene	J gene	clone size	D gene	CDR3 protein	CDR3 DNA
TRBV7-2	TRBJ2-7	few	TRBD1	CASSRTTGSDEQYF	TGTGCCAGCAGCCGAACGACAGGGAGCGACGAGCAGTACTTC
TRBV5-6	TRBJ2-7	-	TRBD1	CASSSPTGTGLHEQYF	TGTGCCAGCAGCTCCCCGACCGGGACAGGGCTTCACGAGCAGTACTTC
TRBV4-2	TRBJ2-3	few	TRBD2	CASSPLAGAVTDTQYF	TGTGCCAGCAGCCCACTAGCGGGGGCGGTGACAGATACGCAGTATTTT
TRBV9	TRBJ2-7	-	TRBD1	CASSEGDRSTYEQYF	TGTGCCAGCAGCGAGGGGGACAGGAGCACCTACGAGCAGTACTTC
TRBV7-6	TRBJ2-4	many	-	CASSSVENIQYF	TGTGCCAGCAGCTCCGTCGAAAACATTCAGTACTTC
TRBV30	TRBJ1-4	-	TRBD1	CAWSDRGWEKLFF	TGTGCCTGGAGTGACAGGGGTTGGGAAAAACTGTTTTTT
TRBV2	TRBJ2-2	-	-	CASSPGQGGTGELFF	TGTGCCAGCAGTCCCGGACAGGGAGGGACCGGGGAGCTGTTTTTT
TRBV4-1	TRBJ1-2	-	-	CASSRTTGSNYGYTF	TGCGCCAGCAGCCGAACCACAGGTTCTAACTATGGCTACACCTTC
TRBV29-1	TRBJ1-1	-	-	CSVESQGRTEAFF	TGCAGCGTTGAAAGTCAGGGAAGGACTGAAGCTTTCTTT
TRBV30	TRBJ1-3	-	-	CAWTSIRGYGNTIYF	TGTGCCTGGACCTCCATCCGGGGTTACGGAAACACCATATATTTT
TRBV5-1	TRBJ1-5	-	TRBD1	CASSLGTGNQPQHF	TGCGCCAGCAGCTTGGGGACAGGGAACCAGCCCCAGCATTTT
TRBV25-1	TRBJ1-1	-	-	CASSDAPGVVNTEAFF	TGTGCCAGCAGTGATGCCCCGGGAGTCGTGAACACTGAAGCTTTCTTT
TRBV29-1	TRBJ1-4	few	-	CSVEVSGQRKLFF	TGCAGCGTTGAAGTCTCAGGGCAGAGAAAACTGTTTTTT
TRBV7-2	TRBJ2-7	many	TRBD1	CASSSRGQGHEQYF	TGTGCCAGCAGCTCGCGGGGACAGGGTCACGAGCAGTACTTC
TRBV5-1	TRBJ2-5	-	TRBD2	CASRRGGQQETQYF	TGCGCCAGCAGGCGGGGAGGGCAGCAAGAGACCCAGTACTTC
TRBV29-1	TRBJ1-5	-	-	CSVTGVGGVGNQPQHF	TGCAGCGTCACTGGCGTCGGAGGAGTAGGCAATCAGCCCCAGCATTTT
TRBV6-5	TRBJ2-1	-	-	CASSSDSSSYNEQFF	TGTGCCAGCAGTTCCGACAGCAGCTCCTACAATGAGCAGTTCTTC
TRBV6-5	TRBJ2-6	-	TRBD1	CASGQGSGANVLTF	TGTGCCAGCGGACAGGGATCTGGGGCCAACGTCCTGACTTTC
TRBV7-2	TRBJ1-3	few	TRBD1	CASSSTGFSGNTIYF	TGTGCCAGCAGCTCGACAGGGTTCTCTGGAAACACCATATATTTT
TRBV5-1	TRBJ2-3	few	TRBD2	CASSKGLAGGPGDTQYF	TGCGCCAGCAGCAAGGGACTAGCGGGGGGGCCTGGAGATACGCAGTATTTT
TRBV7-9	TRBJ1-2	-	TRBD1	CASSSGQGSLYGYTF	TGTGCCAGCAGCTCCGGACAGGGATCTCTCTATGGCTACACCTTC
TRBV7-2	TRBJ2-3	few	-	CASTLQGGSTDTQYF	TGTGCCAGCACCCTCCAGGGGGGTAGCACAGATACGCAGTATTTT
TRBV7-2	TRBJ1-1	-	TRBD1	CASSRKTGEGDTEAFF	TGTGCCAGCAGCCGGAAGACAGGGGAGGGGGACACTGAAGCTTTCTTT
TRBV7-2	TRBJ2-3	-	-	CASRVWGGGDTQYF	TGTGCCAGCAGGGTTTGGGGGGGCGGAGATACGCAGTATTTT
TRBV11-2	TRBJ1-6	few	-	CASSRGMENSPLHF	TGTGCCAGCAGCCGGGGGATGGAGAATTCACCCCTCCACTTT
TRBV10-3	TRBJ2-6	-	TRBD1	CAISGSNRGPGANVLTF	TGTGCCATCAGTGGCAGCAACAGGGGGCCTGGGGCCAACGTCCTGACTTTC
TRBV19	TRBJ1-5	-	-	CASRGWNQPQHF	TGTGCCAGCAGGGGTTGGAATCAGCCCCAGCATTTT
TRBV10-3	TRBJ2-3	-	TRBD2	CATKRAGSDTSTDTQYF	TGTGCCACCAAGAGAGCGGGGTCGGATACTAGCACAGATACGCAGTATTTT
TRBV4-2	TRBJ2-1	-	-	CASSQVGSEQFF	TGTGCCAGCAGCCAAGTAGGGAGTGAGCAGTTCTTC
TRBV15	TRBJ1-2	-	TRBD1	CATSSLDRPGYTF	TGTGCCACCAGTAGCCTGGACAGGCCGGGCTACACCTTC
TRBV30	TRBJ2-7	-	TRBD1	CALGTGPREQYF	TGTGCCCTAGGGACAGGTCCCCGCGAGCAGTACTTC
TRBV6-5	TRBJ2-3	few	TRBD1	CASSPTGGNTDTQYF	TGTGCCAGCAGCCCTACAGGGGGAAACACAGATACGCAGTATTTT
TRBV7-3	TRBJ2-1	-	TRBD2	CASSLGTSGYNEQFF	TGTGCCAGCAGCCTGGGGACTAGCGGCTACAATGAGCAGTTCTTC
TRBV29-1	TRBJ2-3	-	TRBD1	CSVETGTGVADTQYF	TGCAGCGTTGAAACCGGGACAGGGGTGGCAGATACGCAGTATTTT
TRBV6-5	TRBJ2-1	-	-	CASRFRTEYNEQFF	TGTGCCAGCCGTTTTAGGACAGAGTACAATGAGCAGTTCTTC
TRBV19	TRBJ2-7	-	TRBD1	CASRDRLYEQYF	TGTGCCAGCCGGGACAGACTTTACGAGCAGTACTTC
TRBV5-1	TRBJ2-7	few	-	CASSLAAGQRYEQYF	TGCGCCAGCAGCTTGGCCGCAGGACAGCGCTACGAGCAGTACTTC
TRBV5-4	TRBJ2-3	few	TRBD2	CASSPGLRGVTDTQYF	TGTGCCAGCAGCCCCGGGCTCCGGGGGGTGACAGATACGCAGTATTTT
TRBV4-3	TRBJ2-1	-	-	CASSQGPGGARYNEQFF	TGCGCCAGCAGCCAGGGTCCTGGGGGGGCCCGATACAATGAGCAGTTCTTC
TRBV7-9	TRBJ2-2	many	-	CASSPPGFGEELFF	TGTGCCAGCAGCCCGCCGGGTTTCGGTGAGGAGCTGTTTTTT
TRBV25-1	TRBJ1-6	-	-	CASSESGRVGPPLHF	TGTGCCAGCAGTGAATCGGGCAGGGTGGGTCCACCCCTCCACTTT
TRBV5-1	TRBJ2-7	-	-	CASSGAGEQYF	TGCGCCAGCAGCGGGGCAGGGGAGCAGTACTTC
TRBV5-1	TRBJ2-1	-	TRBD1	CASSSAGTGAYNEQFF	TGCGCCAGCAGCTCCGCCGGGACAGGGGCTTACAATGAGCAGTTCTTC
TRBV7-2	TRBJ2-1	few	-	CASSLGYGVSYNEQFF	TGTGCCAGCAGCTTGGGTTACGGGGTGTCCTACAATGAGCAGTTCTTC
TRBV29-1	TRBJ2-1	few	-	CSGRTGYGNEQFF	TGCAGCGGAAGGACGGGATACGGCAATGAGCAGTTCTTC
TRBV28	TRBJ2-7	few	TRBD2	CASSAGTRSAYEQYF	TGTGCCAGCAGTGCCGGGACTAGAAGTGCCTACGAGCAGTACTTC
TRBV5-1	TRBJ1-6	few	-	CASSLGDSYNSPLHF	TGCGCCAGCAGCTTGGGCGACTCCTATAATTCACCCCTCCACTTT
TRBV6-5	TRBJ2-1	-	-	CASSYRGYDEQFF	TGTGCCAGCAGTTACCGAGGGTACGATGAGCAGTTCTTC
TRBV29-1	TRBJ2-7	many	-	CSVEGPVRTGEQYF	TGCAGCGTTGAAGGCCCAGTTAGGACGGGGGAGCAGTACTTC
TRBV5-1	TRBJ1-1	few	-	CASSLEVRGSVEAFF	TGCGCCAGCAGCTTGGAGGTCAGGGGATCGGTTGAAGCTTTCTTT
TRBV14	TRBJ1-4	few	-	CASSGRTRSNEKLFF	TGTGCCAGCAGCGGCAGGACAAGAAGTAATGAAAAACTGTTTTTT
TRBV5-6	TRBJ2-2	-	-	CASSLMVGGNTGELFF	TGTGCCAGCAGCTTAATGGTCGGGGGGAACACCGGGGAGCTGTTTTTT
TRBV4-1	TRBJ2-1	few	TRBD2	CASSKGSGGDNEQFF	TGCGCCAGCAGCAAAGGTTCGGGGGGGGACAATGAGCAGTTCTTC
TRBV9	TRBJ2-3	few	TRBD1	CASSVGGTGTQYF	TGTGCCAGCAGCGTAGGAGGGACAGGGACGCAGTATTTT
TRBV7-9	TRBJ1-3	-	TRBD1	CASSSQGAVGNTIYF	TGTGCCAGCAGCTCACAGGGGGCAGTTGGAAACACCATATATTTT
TRBV7-8	TRBJ2-4	-	-	CASSTYRVPGDIQYF	TGTGCCAGCAGCACATACAGGGTCCCTGGGGACATTCAGTACTTC
TRBV6-1	TRBJ1-1	-	-	CASSEQRAEAFF	TGTGCCAGCAGTGAGCAGAGGGCTGAAGCTTTCTTT
TRBV7-8	TRBJ2-6	few	TRBD1	CASSLGKGAGANVLTF	TGTGCCAGCAGCTTAGGGAAGGGGGCCGGGGCCAACGTCCTGACTTTC
TRBV30	TRBJ2-5	few	-	CAWSAGLQETQYF	TGTGCCTGGAGTGCGGGACTGCAAGAGACCCAGTACTTC